These T cell receptor beta chains were read from a single sample in a study of CD8 T cells in ankylosing spondylitis. TCRdb re-called the 5' RACE reads through MiXCR, storing one row per CDR3 protein. The sample shows about 35,000 distinct CDR3 sequences, around 10% of them seen only once. Sample: blood, either unsorted or a sorted T cell fraction (not recorded which). The receptors stem from a male donor with ankylosing spondylitis or in good health (not recorded which). The CDR3 runs from the conserved cysteine through the conserved F or W. The order of the fields is D gene, clone size, V gene, J gene, CDR3 DNA, CDR3 protein. D genes are given only for firm matches. The size entry is marked missing in some rows and otherwise reads once, few, many or a size class.

D: .; size: many; V: TRBV6-1; J: TRBJ2-3; DNA: TGTGCCAGCAGTGAACTAAGCGCCGCCACAGATACGCAGTATTTT; CDR3: CASSELSAATDTQYF
D: .; size: many; V: TRBV5-1; J: TRBJ2-3; DNA: TGCGCCACCAAAGGGGCTAGCACAGATACGCAGTATTTT; CDR3: CATKGASTDTQYF
D: .; size: many; V: TRBV20-1; J: TRBJ2-1; DNA: TGCAGTGCTGCCCCCTGGGTCCTCGCGTACAATGAGCAGTTCTTC; CDR3: CSAAPWVLAYNEQFF
D: TRBD1; size: .; V: TRBV19; J: TRBJ1-1; DNA: TGTGCCAGTAGCAAGGCGGACAGGGAGGGGGACACTGAAGCTTTCTTT; CDR3: CASSKADREGDTEAFF
D: .; size: many; V: TRBV5-1; J: TRBJ2-1; DNA: TGCGCCAGCAGCTTGAAAGGCGACTCGATTTACAATGAGCAGTTCTTC; CDR3: CASSLKGDSIYNEQFF
D: TRBD2; size: many; V: TRBV5-1; J: TRBJ2-3; DNA: TGCGCCAGCAGCTTGGCTACTAGCGGGAGTTCAGATACGCAGTATTTT; CDR3: CASSLATSGSSDTQYF
D: .; size: many; V: TRBV12-3/TRBV12-4; J: TRBJ2-3; DNA: TGTGCCAGCAGTTTGGGACGGAGGGGCACAGATACGCAGTATTTT; CDR3: CASSLGRRGTDTQYF
D: .; size: many; V: TRBV5-1; J: TRBJ2-1; DNA: TGCGCCAGCAGCTTGGTAAGCCAGGATGAGCAGTTCTTC; CDR3: CASSLVSQDEQFF
D: .; size: many; V: TRBV7-3; J: TRBJ2-3; DNA: TGTGCCAGCAGCACCGGAGGGAGTACAGATACGCAGTATTTT; CDR3: CASSTGGSTDTQYF
D: .; size: .; V: TRBV5-4; J: TRBJ2-7; DNA: TGTGCCAGCAGCTCGCTGGTGGGGGACCTGGCCTACGAGCAGTACTTC; CDR3: CASSSLVGDLAYEQYF
D: .; size: many; V: TRBV12-3/TRBV12-4; J: TRBJ2-1; DNA: TGTGCCAGCAGTTTAAATTACGGGCCTTCTAATGAGCAGTTCTTC; CDR3: CASSLNYGPSNEQFF
D: TRBD1; size: many; V: TRBV12-3/TRBV12-4; J: TRBJ1-4; DNA: TGTGCCAGCAGTGTATCCGGGACAGGGGATGAAAAACTGTTTTTT; CDR3: CASSVSGTGDEKLFF
D: TRBD2; size: many; V: TRBV20-1; J: TRBJ2-7; DNA: TGCAGTGCAACGAACCGGGAGGGCCCCTACGAGCAGTACTTC; CDR3: CSATNREGPYEQYF
D: TRBD2; size: .; V: TRBV7-2; J: TRBJ2-1; DNA: TGTGCCAGCAGCGTTAGCGGGAGGGCCGGAAATGAGCAGTTCTTC; CDR3: CASSVSGRAGNEQFF
D: .; size: many; V: TRBV12-3/TRBV12-4; J: TRBJ2-1; DNA: TGTGCCAGTAGGAGCTCCTACAATGAGCAGTTCTTC; CDR3: CASRSSYNEQFF
D: TRBD1; size: .; V: TRBV6-1; J: TRBJ1-2; DNA: TGTGCCAGCAGTCGATATACAGGGGGCTCGGAGGGCTACACCTTC; CDR3: CASSRYTGGSEGYTF
D: TRBD2; size: medium-sized; V: TRBV12-3/TRBV12-4; J: TRBJ2-1; DNA: TGTGCCAGCATGGGACTAGCGCAAAATGAGCAGTTCTTC; CDR3: CASMGLAQNEQFF
D: .; size: medium-sized; V: TRBV4-2; J: TRBJ2-2; DNA: TGTGCCAGCAGCCAAGGGCCAACCACCGGGGAGCTGTTTTTT; CDR3: CASSQGPTTGELFF
D: TRBD2; size: many; V: TRBV20-1; J: TRBJ2-1; DNA: TGCAGTGCCACTAGCGGGAGTAAGTCCTACAATGAGCAGTTCTTC; CDR3: CSATSGSKSYNEQFF
D: TRBD1; size: .; V: TRBV6-2/TRBV6-3; J: TRBJ1-1; DNA: TGTGCCAGCAGTTACGGGACAGTCGAACACACTGAAGCTTTCTTT; CDR3: CASSYGTVEHTEAFF
D: TRBD2; size: many; V: TRBV7-6; J: TRBJ2-7; DNA: TGTGCCAGCAGCTTTGGACTAGCGGGAGGGTTGGAATACGAGCAGTACTTC; CDR3: CASSFGLAGGLEYEQYF
D: .; size: many; V: TRBV10-3; J: TRBJ2-3; DNA: TGTGCCATCAGGGGCCCATATAAGGCCCTGCCGAGCACAGATACGCAGTATTTT; CDR3: CAIRGPYKALPSTDTQYF
D: .; size: many; V: TRBV20-1; J: TRBJ1-1; DNA: TGCAGTGCTAGATCAGAAAAAACGGACACTGAAGCTTTCTTT; CDR3: CSARSEKTDTEAFF
D: .; size: many; V: TRBV18; J: TRBJ2-7; DNA: TGTGCCAGCTCACAGCCTGAACTTGGACCCGGAGGCCACTCCTACGAGCAGTACTTC; CDR3: CASSQPELGPGGHSYEQYF
D: TRBD2; size: many; V: TRBV7-8; J: TRBJ2-3; DNA: TGTGCCAGCAGCTTTGGACTAGCGGGAGGGTATAGCACAGATACGCAGTATTTT; CDR3: CASSFGLAGGYSTDTQYF
D: TRBD1; size: many; V: TRBV29-1; J: TRBJ2-7; DNA: TGCAGCGTTGATAGGGCGGGACAGGGTCTCGAGCAGTACTTC; CDR3: CSVDRAGQGLEQYF
D: .; size: many; V: TRBV7-9; J: TRBJ2-7; DNA: TGTGCCAGCAGCCACAGCCCCAACTACGAGCAGTACTTC; CDR3: CASSHSPNYEQYF
D: .; size: many; V: TRBV4-1; J: TRBJ2-1; DNA: TGCGCCAGCAGCCAAGCGAATGAGCAGTTCTTC; CDR3: CASSQANEQFF
D: .; size: many; V: TRBV29-1; J: TRBJ2-7; DNA: TGCAGCGTTGAAGATTCGGGCGAGACCTCCTACGAGCAGTACTTC; CDR3: CSVEDSGETSYEQYF
D: TRBD2; size: once; V: TRBV11-1; J: TRBJ2-7; DNA: TGTGCCAGCAGCCACCCTAGCGGGAGCTCCTACGAGCAGTACTTC; CDR3: CASSHPSGSSYEQYF
D: .; size: many; V: TRBV7-9; J: TRBJ2-7; DNA: TGTGCCCAAATTATAGGGGCAGGGGGGTCAAAGGAGCAGTACTTC; CDR3: CAQIIGAGGSKEQYF
D: .; size: many; V: TRBV20-1; J: TRBJ1-1; DNA: TGCAGTGCTAGATACTTCTTGGGGCACCCGAACACTGAAGCTTTCTTT; CDR3: CSARYFLGHPNTEAFF
D: .; size: many; V: TRBV20-1; J: TRBJ2-5; DNA: TGCAGTGCCAGTGCGCGGTCACGCCAAGAGACCCAGTACTTC; CDR3: CSASARSRQETQYF
D: TRBD2; size: many; V: TRBV20-1; J: TRBJ2-7; DNA: TGCAGTGCTAGAGATCGCCTAGCGGGCAGCTCCTACGAGCAGTACTTC; CDR3: CSARDRLAGSSYEQYF
D: .; size: few; V: TRBV4-1; J: TRBJ2-1; DNA: TGCGCCAGCAGCCCCCTCCCAGATACCGATGAGCAGTTCTTC; CDR3: CASSPLPDTDEQFF
D: .; size: .; V: TRBV14; J: TRBJ2-7; DNA: TGTGCCAGCAGCCCGGCCCACTACGAGCAGTACTTC; CDR3: CASSPAHYEQYF
D: .; size: .; V: TRBV14; J: TRBJ2-7; DNA: TGTGCCAGCAGCCAAGATTTCGTAGGGGTGTACGAGCAGTACTTC; CDR3: CASSQDFVGVYEQYF
D: .; size: many; V: TRBV11-2; J: TRBJ1-1; DNA: TGTGCCAGCAGCTTAGACCCGGGACCCACCGGGGAAGCTTTCTTT; CDR3: CASSLDPGPTGEAFF
D: .; size: few; V: TRBV21-1; J: TRBJ2-6; DNA: TGTGCCAGCAGCAAAGATCGCCAGGGCCGTTCCACTGGGGCCAACGTCCTGACTTTC; CDR3: CASSKDRQGRSTGANVLTF
D: TRBD2; size: few; V: TRBV28; J: TRBJ2-2; DNA: TGTGCCAGCAGTTTATTGGCCTCCCCTAGCGGGAAGAACACCGGGGAGCTGTTTTTT; CDR3: CASSLLASPSGKNTGELFF